This entry describes one TCR beta chain. This sample is part of a study of T cell changes during pregnancy in multiple sclerosis. There are 15 residues in the CDR3. J was trimmed by 6 bases and V by 4 bases; bases with no gene match: 7. Germline V lookup: CDR1 SGHAT, CDR2 FQNNGV. The repertoire was sequenced with immunoSEQ multiplex PCR; TCRdb's copy has only in-frame clones and lacks some. The profile shows about 28,000 clones, 89% of them singletons. This sample comprised CD4+ T cells from peripheral blood mononuclear cells, obtained in the second trimester of pregnancy. The V call is TRBV11-2, the J call TRBJ2-3, with 10 positions matching TRBD2. The clonotype was recovered from a female donor with multiple sclerosis, enrolled in a pregnancy study. In DNA, the CDR3 is TGTGCCAGCAGCTGGAGCGGGGGGGAGGGGGATACGCAGTATTTT. Protein: CASSWSGGEGDTQYF.